A single sample gave rise to the 3 T cell receptor beta chains below, sequenced in a study of shared clonotypes between healthy human individuals. Here immunoSEQ multiplex PCR was the method, and the copy in TCRdb shows in-frame clones only, minus some. The sample has some 500,000 clones; approximately 95% are singletons. The sample taken for sequencing was naive CD4+ T cells sorted from blood. As for subset: CD45RA+ positively selected. The receptors come from a woman aged 25 to 39 in good health.

The table lists this clone with a count of one. Other DNA sequences from this sample encode an identical CDR3 as well. J is TRBJ2-1 and V is TRBV11-2; D is uncertain. Trimming removed 1 base from V and 4 bases from J, with 5 bases in between. Germline CDR1 reads SGHAT; CDR2 reads FQNNGV. The CDR3 totals 13 residues. The DNA for the CDR3 is TGTGCCAGCAGCTTAGCCGGATACAATGAGCAGTTCTTC. Residues: CASSLAGYNEQFF.

The chain is built from TRBV18 and TRBJ2-1, with 8 bases fitting TRBD2. Trimming took 3 bases from V and 10 from J; bases not matched to a gene: 2. In germline, CDR1 is KGHSH, CDR2 LQKENI. The CDR3 is 12 amino acids. In nucleotides, the CDR3 is TGTGCCAGCTCACCCTTAGCGGGAGAGCAGTTCTTC. Translation: CASSPLAGEQFF.

This clone was recorded once. The chain uses TRBV5-1 and TRBJ1-1; D ambiguous. Between the trimmed V and J ends, which lost 1 base and 3 bases, there was a span of 13 bases. Germline V lookup: CDR1 SGHRS, CDR2 YFSETQ. This CDR3 comprises 15 residues. The CDR3 loop reads CASSLWRASHTEAFF. In DNA, the CDR3 is TGCGCCAGCAGCTTGTGGAGGGCTTCCCACACTGAAGCTTTCTTT.